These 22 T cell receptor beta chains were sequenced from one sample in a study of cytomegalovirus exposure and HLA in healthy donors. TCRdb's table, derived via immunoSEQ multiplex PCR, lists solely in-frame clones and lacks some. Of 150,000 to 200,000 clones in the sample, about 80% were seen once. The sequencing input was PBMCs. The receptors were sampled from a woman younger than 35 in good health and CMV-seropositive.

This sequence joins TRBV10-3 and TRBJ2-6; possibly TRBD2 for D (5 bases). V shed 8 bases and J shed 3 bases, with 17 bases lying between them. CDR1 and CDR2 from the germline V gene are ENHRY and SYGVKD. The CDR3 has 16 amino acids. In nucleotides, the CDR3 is TGTGCCATCCCAGTGTCGGAGGAAGGTGGGGCCAACGTCCTGACTTTC. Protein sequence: CAIPVSEEGGANVLTF.

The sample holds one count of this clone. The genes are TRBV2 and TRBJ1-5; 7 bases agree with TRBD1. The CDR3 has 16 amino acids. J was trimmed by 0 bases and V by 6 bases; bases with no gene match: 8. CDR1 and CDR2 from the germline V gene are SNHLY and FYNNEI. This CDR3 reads CASSGDRGASNQPQHF. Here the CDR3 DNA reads TGTGCCAGCAGCGGGGACAGAGGGGCTAGCAATCAGCCCCAGCATTTT.

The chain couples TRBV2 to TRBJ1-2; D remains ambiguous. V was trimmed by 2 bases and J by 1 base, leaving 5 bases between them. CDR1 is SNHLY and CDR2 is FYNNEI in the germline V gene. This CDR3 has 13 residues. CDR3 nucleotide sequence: TGTGCCAGCAGTGAAATCCTTAACTATGGCTACACCTTC. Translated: CASSEILNYGYTF.

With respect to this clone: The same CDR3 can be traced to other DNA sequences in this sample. In DNA form, the CDR3 reads TGTGCCAGCAGTGTTCTAGCGGGGGGGCAAGAGACCCAGTACTTC. This gives the protein CASSVLAGGQETQYF. The rearrangement uses TRBV6-1 and TRBJ2-5, with 12 positions matching TRBD2. The trim removed 4 bases at V and 2 bases at J, leaving 2 bases unmatched. This CDR3 has 15 residues. Germline CDR1 and CDR2: MNHNS and SASEGT.

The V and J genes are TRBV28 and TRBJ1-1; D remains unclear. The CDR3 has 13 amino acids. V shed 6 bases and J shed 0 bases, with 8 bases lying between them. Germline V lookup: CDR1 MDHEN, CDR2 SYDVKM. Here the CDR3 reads CASRKDLNTEAFF. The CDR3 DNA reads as TGTGCCAGCAGAAAGGACTTGAACACTGAAGCTTTCTTT. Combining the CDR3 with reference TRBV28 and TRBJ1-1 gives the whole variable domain DVKVTQSSRYLVKRTGEKVFLECVQDMDHENMFWYRQDPGLGLRLIYFSYDVKMKEKGDIPEGYSVSREKKERFSLILESASTNQTSMYLCASRKDLNTEAFFGQGTRLTVV.

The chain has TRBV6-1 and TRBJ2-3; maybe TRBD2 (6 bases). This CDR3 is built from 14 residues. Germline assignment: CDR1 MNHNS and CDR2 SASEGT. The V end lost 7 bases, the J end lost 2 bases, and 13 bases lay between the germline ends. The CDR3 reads CASMFRGITDTQYF. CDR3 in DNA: TGTGCCAGCATGTTCCGGGGGATCACAGATACGCAGTATTTT.

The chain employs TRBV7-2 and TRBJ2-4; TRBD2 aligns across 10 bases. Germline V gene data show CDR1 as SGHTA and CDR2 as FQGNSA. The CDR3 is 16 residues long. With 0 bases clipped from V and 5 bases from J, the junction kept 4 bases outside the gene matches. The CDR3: CASSLAGSGGQNIQYF. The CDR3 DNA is TGTGCCAGCAGCTTAGCCGGTAGCGGGGGGCAAAACATTCAGTACTTC.

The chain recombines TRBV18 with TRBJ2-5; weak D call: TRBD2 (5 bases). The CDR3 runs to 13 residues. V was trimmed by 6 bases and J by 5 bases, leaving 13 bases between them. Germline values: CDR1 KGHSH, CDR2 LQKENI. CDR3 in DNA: TGTGCCAGCTCCCCGGGGTTGGAGGAGACCCAGTACTTC. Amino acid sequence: CASSPGLEETQYF.

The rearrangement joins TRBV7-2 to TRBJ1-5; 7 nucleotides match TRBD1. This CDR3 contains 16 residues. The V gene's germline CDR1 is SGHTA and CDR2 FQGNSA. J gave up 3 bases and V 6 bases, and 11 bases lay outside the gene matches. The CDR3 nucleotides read TGTGCCAGCAGTCTTAGGGGGCCCCCCTCCAATCAGCCCCAGCATTTT. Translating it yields CASSLRGPPSNQPQHF.

The DNA for the CDR3 is TGTGCCAGCAGCAGCACTAGAGAGCAGTTCTTC. This codes for CASSSTREQFF. The gene calls are TRBV5-6 and TRBJ2-1; a weak D match, TRBD2 (5 bases). The CDR3 covers 11 residues. With 4 bases removed from V and 10 bases from J, the gap between germline ends came to 9 bases. Germline lookup yields CDR1 SGHDT and CDR2 YYEEEE.

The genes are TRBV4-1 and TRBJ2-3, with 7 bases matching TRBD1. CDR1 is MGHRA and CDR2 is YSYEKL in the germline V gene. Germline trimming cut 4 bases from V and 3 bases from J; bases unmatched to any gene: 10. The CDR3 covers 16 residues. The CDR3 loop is CASSPPTGTMTDTQYF. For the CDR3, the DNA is TGCGCCAGCAGCCCCCCGACAGGGACAATGACAGATACGCAGTATTTT.

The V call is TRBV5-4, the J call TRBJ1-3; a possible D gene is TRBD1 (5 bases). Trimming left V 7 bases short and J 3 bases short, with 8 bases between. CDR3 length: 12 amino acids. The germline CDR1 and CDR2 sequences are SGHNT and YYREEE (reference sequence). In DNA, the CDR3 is TGTGCCAGCGGGGGGATTGGAAACACCATATATTTT. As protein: CASGGIGNTIYF.

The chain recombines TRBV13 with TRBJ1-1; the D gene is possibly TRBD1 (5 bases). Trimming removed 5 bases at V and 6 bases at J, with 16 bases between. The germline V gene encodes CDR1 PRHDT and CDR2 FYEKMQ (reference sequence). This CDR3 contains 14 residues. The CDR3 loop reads CASSAQGGWAEAFF. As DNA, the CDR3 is TGTGCCAGCAGCGCGCAGGGAGGTTGGGCTGAAGCTTTCTTT. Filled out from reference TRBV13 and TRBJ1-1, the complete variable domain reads AAGVIQSPRHLIKEKRETATLKCYPIPRHDTVYWYQQGPGQDPQFLISFYEKMQSDKGSIPDRFSAQQFSDYHSELNMSSLELGDSALYFCASSAQGGWAEAFFGQGTRLTVV.

CDR3 sequence: CASSPVGGGNQPQHF. DNA of the CDR3: TGTGCCAGCAGTCCCGTGGGGGGAGGTAATCAGCCCCAGCATTTT. The chain combines TRBV27 with TRBJ1-5, with D possibly being TRBD1 (5 bases). Trimming took 5 bases from V and 4 from J, leaving 15 bases between them. Germline V gives CDR1 MNHEY, CDR2 SMNVEV (reference sequence). The CDR3 runs to 15 residues.

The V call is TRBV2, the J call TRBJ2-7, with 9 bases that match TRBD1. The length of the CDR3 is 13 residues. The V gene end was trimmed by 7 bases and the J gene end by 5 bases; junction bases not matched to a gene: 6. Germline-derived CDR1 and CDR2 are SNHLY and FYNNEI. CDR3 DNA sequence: TGTGCCAGCATCGGGACAGGGAAAAACGAGCAGTACTTC. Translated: CASIGTGKNEQYF. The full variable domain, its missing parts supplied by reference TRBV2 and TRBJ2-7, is EPEVTQTPSHQVTQMGQEVILRCVPISNHLYFYWYRQILGQKVEFLVSFYNNEISEKSEIFDDQFSVERPDGSNFTLKIRSTKLEDSAMYFCASIGTGKNEQYFGPGTRLTVT.

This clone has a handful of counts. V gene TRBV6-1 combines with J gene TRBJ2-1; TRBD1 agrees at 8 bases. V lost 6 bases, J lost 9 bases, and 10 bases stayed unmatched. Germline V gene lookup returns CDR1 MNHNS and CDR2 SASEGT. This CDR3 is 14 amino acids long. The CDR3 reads CASRPDREVGEQFF. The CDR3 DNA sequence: TGTGCCAGCAGGCCGGACAGGGAAGTAGGTGAGCAGTTCTTC.

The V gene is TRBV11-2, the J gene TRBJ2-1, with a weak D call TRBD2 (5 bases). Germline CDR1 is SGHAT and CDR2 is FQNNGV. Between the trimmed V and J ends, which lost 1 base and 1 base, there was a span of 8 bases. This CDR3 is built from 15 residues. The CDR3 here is CASSLGTLSYNEQFF. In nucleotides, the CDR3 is TGTGCCAGCAGCTTAGGGACTTTGTCCTACAATGAGCAGTTCTTC.

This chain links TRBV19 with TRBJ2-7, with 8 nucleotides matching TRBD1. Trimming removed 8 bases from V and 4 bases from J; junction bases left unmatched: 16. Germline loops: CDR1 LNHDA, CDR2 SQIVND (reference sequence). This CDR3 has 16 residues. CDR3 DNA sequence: TGTGCCAGTGGGAAAAACTCCGGGACAGGAGCTTACGAGCAGTACTTC. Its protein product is CASGKNSGTGAYEQYF.

The CDR3: CASSLVRGQVTEAFF. The CDR3 DNA reads as TGTGCCAGCAGCTTAGTCAGGGGGCAAGTCACTGAAGCTTTCTTT. The gene calls are TRBV7-9 and TRBJ1-1; TRBD1 aligns across 8 bases. The V segment lost 1 base and the J segment 4 bases; nucleotides outside the gene matches: 5. Germline CDR1 reads SEHNR; CDR2 reads FQNEAQ (reference sequence). This CDR3 contains 15 residues.

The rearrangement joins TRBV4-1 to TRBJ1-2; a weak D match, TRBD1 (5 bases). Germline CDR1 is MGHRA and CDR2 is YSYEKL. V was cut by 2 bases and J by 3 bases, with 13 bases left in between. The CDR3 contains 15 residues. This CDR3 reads CASSQHGGNDYGYTF. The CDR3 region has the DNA TGCGCCAGCAGCCAACACGGGGGTAACGACTATGGCTACACCTTC.

In DNA form, the CDR3 reads TGTGCCAGCACGAGACAGGCCGGCACAGATACGCAGTATTTT. Translation gives CASTRQAGTDTQYF. The V call is TRBV2, the J call TRBJ2-3; tentatively, D is TRBD1 (6 bases). There are 14 residues in the CDR3. Trimming stripped 7 bases from V and 1 base from J, with 12 bases between. The germline V gene encodes CDR1 SNHLY and CDR2 FYNNEI.

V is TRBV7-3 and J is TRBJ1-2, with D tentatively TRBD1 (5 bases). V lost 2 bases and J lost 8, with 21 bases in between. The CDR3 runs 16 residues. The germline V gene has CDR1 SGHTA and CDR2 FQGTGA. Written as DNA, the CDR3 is TGTGCCAGCAGCTTATTTCCTGAGTCCCAGGGATCGGGCTACACCTTC. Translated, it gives CASSLFPESQGSGYTF.